What follows are 28 T cell receptor beta chains derived from one specimen sequenced in a study of T cells in Graves' hyperthyroidism and ophthalmopathy. Authors of the study amplified TCR beta CDR3 regions from RNA transcripts. The HTBI primer set was used in a first-round RT-PCR of the TCR CDR3. Via MiXCR, TCRdb re-called the multiplex PCR reads, giving one row per CDR3 protein. The repertoire holds fewer than 400,000 distinct CDR3 sequences, more than 12% seen once, with over 25% in the top ten. Sequences were obtained from blood. The receptors originated from a man aged 50 to 59 with Graves' ophthalmopathy.

This clonotype was picked up many times. V usage is TRBV5-1 and J usage is TRBJ2-1; D possibly matches TRBD1 or TRBD2 (5 bases each). The CDR3 is made up of 16 amino acids. The V end was cut by 4 bases, the J end by 2 bases, with 16 bases between. Looked up from germline, CDR1 is SGHRS and CDR2 is YFSETQ. CDR3 residues: CASSGWPRGAYNEQFF. DNA of the CDR3: TGCGCCAGCAGCGGGTGGCCCCGAGGGGCCTACAATGAGCAGTTCTTC.

This clonotype came up a few times. V gene TRBV27 combines with J gene TRBJ2-7; no clear D. Trimming removed 1 base from V and 0 bases from J, with 7 bases in between. CDR3 length: 14 residues. Looked up from germline, CDR1 is MNHEY and CDR2 is SMNVEV (reference sequence). The CDR3 DNA reads TGTGCCAGCAGTTTATATACAGACTCCTACGAGCAGTACTTC. It specifies CASSLYTDSYEQYF.

This clonotype was detected ten times or more. The chain carries TRBV3-1 and TRBJ2-1, with 8 bases aligning to TRBD2. V shed 0 bases and J 8 bases; nucleotides not matched to a gene: 6. Germline lookup yields CDR1 LGHDT and CDR2 YNNKEL (reference sequence). The CDR3 runs 15 residues. The CDR3 nucleotides are TGTGCCAGCAGCCAAGATTCCAGCGGGAGCTATGAGCAGTTCTTC. This translates into CASSQDSSGSYEQFF.

This chain uses TRBV25-1 with TRBJ2-7; 11 bases are a match to TRBD2. The germline V gene has CDR1 MGHDK and CDR2 SYGVNS. The V and J ends lost 3 bases and 1 base, in that order; junction bases with no gene match: 2. The CDR3 has 15 residues. The CDR3 nucleotides read TGTGCCAGCAGTGACGGGACTAGCGGATCCTACGAGCAGTACTTC. Translation gives CASSDGTSGSYEQYF.

The chain joins TRBV6-1 to TRBJ1-2; D ambiguous. The length of the CDR3 is 15 residues. The V end was cut by 0 bases, the J end by 8 bases, with 16 bases between. The germline V gene has CDR1 MNHNS and CDR2 SASEGT. The CDR3 nucleotides read TGTGCCAGCAGTGAAGCCGCCCGCGGGAGCTGGGGCTACACCTTC. Translating gives CASSEAARGSWGYTF.

This clonotype was observed many times. This chain uses TRBV7-9 with TRBJ2-2; 10 bases agree with TRBD1. J was trimmed by 7 bases and V by 8 bases; bases with no gene match: 13. The CDR3 extends over 16 amino acids. From germline, CDR1 is SEHNR and CDR2 FQNEAQ (reference sequence). This CDR3 reads CASQLRQGASGGELFF. The CDR3 region has the DNA TGTGCCAGCCAGCTTCGACAGGGGGCTTCAGGCGGGGAGCTGTTTTTT.

This clonotype was counted between two and nine times. V usage is TRBV7-2 and J usage is TRBJ2-1; D not resolved. Per the germline V gene, CDR1 is SGHTA and CDR2 is FQGNSA. The CDR3 loop spans 14 amino acids. Deletions cut 5 bases from V and 4 bases from J, with 12 bases between. DNA for the CDR3: TGTGCCAGCAGCCCCTATGGACCTTACAATGAGCAGTTCTTC. Translating it yields CASSPYGPYNEQFF. Full variable domain (rest looked up from reference TRBV7-2 and TRBJ2-1): GAGVSQSPSNKVTEKGKDVELRCDPISGHTALYWYRQSLGQGLEFLIYFQGNSAPDKSGLPSDRFSAERTGGSVSTLTIQRTQQEDSAVYLCASSPYGPYNEQFFGPGTRLTVL.

This clonotype has a count of ten or more. The gene calls are TRBV12-3 or TRBV12-4 and TRBJ2-7; the D gene is possibly TRBD1 (6 bases). V gave up 8 bases and J gave up 7 bases, with 24 bases separating them. The CDR3 consists of 15 residues. The CDR3 coding sequence is TGTGCCAGCTCGCTCCAAGGACAGCCGATTTGGGAGCAGTACTTC. This sequence encodes CASSLQGQPIWEQYF.

This clonotype was counted many times. The chain has TRBV5-1 and TRBJ2-3; D not certain. Trimming stripped 0 bases from V and 2 bases from J, with 7 bases between. Germline V gene data show CDR1 as SGHRS and CDR2 as YFSETQ. The CDR3 has 14 residues. CDR3 nucleotide sequence: TGCGCCAGCAGCTTGGGGTTTCCCACAGATACGCAGTATTTT. Its protein is CASSLGFPTDTQYF.

Many counts were recorded for this clonotype. In DNA form, the CDR3 reads TGTGCCAGCAGGCCTATGAGGGGGCCAGATACGCAGTATTTT. This sequence encodes CASRPMRGPDTQYF. This chain uses TRBV2 with TRBJ2-3; 7 positions agree with TRBD1. CDR1 SNHLY and CDR2 FYNNEI come from the germline V gene. The trim removed 6 bases at V and 4 bases at J, leaving 7 bases unmatched. The CDR3 runs to 14 residues.

This clonotype was counted between two and nine times. At one end the junction does not follow the germline gene, possibly because of a read error. This chain joins TRBV28 and TRBJ2-1, with TRBD2 identical over 7 bases. The CDR3 runs 15 residues. CDR1 MDHEN and CDR2 SYDVKM come from the germline V gene. CDR3 amino acids: CASSLTLPGGLILIF. In nucleotides, the CDR3 is TGTGCCAGCAGTTTAACTCTACCGGGAGGCCTTATTTTGATCTTC.

This clonotype has ten or more counts. This sequence joins TRBV3-1 and TRBJ1-3; D not resolved. Trimming took 0 bases from V and 2 from J, leaving 11 bases between them. The germline gives CDR1 LGHDT, CDR2 YNNKEL (reference sequence). The CDR3 covers 16 residues. CDR3 sequence (DNA): TGTGCCAGCAGCCAAGATCCGGCAGCCACTGGAAACACCATATATTTT. Translating it yields CASSQDPAATGNTIYF. Full variable domain (remainder filled in from reference TRBV3-1 and TRBJ1-3): DTAVSQTPKYLVTQMGNDKSIKCEQNLGHDTMYWYKQDSKKFLKIMFSYNNKELIINETVPNRFSPKSPDKAHLNLHINSLELGDSAVYFCASSQDPAATGNTIYFGEGSWLTVV.

This clonotype was seen many times. This chain links TRBV24-1 with TRBJ2-3; 9 bases fit TRBD1. Germline-derived CDR1 and CDR2 are KGHDR and SFDVKD. This CDR3 contains 14 residues. Trimming cost V 10 bases and J 3 bases; bases outside gene matches: 7. This CDR3 reads CATATGGVTDTQYF. The CDR3 coding sequence is TGTGCCACAGCTACAGGGGGCGTTACAGATACGCAGTATTTT.

J is TRBJ2-3 and V is TRBV6-1, with unresolved D. V gave up 10 bases and J gave up 2 bases, with 10 bases separating them. Germline values: CDR1 MNHNS, CDR2 SASEGT. The CDR3 contains 12 residues. CDR3 sequence reads: CATYSVTDTQYF. The CDR3 coding sequence is TGTGCCACATACAGTGTCACAGATACGCAGTATTTT.

This chain uses TRBV29-1 with TRBJ2-7, with 12 bases identical to TRBD1. The germline gives CDR1 SQVTM, CDR2 ANQGSEA. The CDR3 is 14 residues long. V trimming: 4 bases; J trimming: 5 bases; junction bases outside the gene matches: 6. The CDR3, as DNA: TGCAGCGTTGTTTGGGACAGGGGGCTCCACGAGCAGTACTTC. As protein: CSVVWDRGLHEQYF.

This clonotype turned up a few times. J is TRBJ2-2 and V is TRBV7-9, with no clear D. The CDR3 covers 15 residues. Trimming took 5 bases from V and 1 from J, leaving 11 bases between them. The V gene's germline CDR1 is SEHNR and CDR2 FQNEAQ (reference sequence). The CDR3 nucleotides read TGTGCCAGCAGCCCGAACCGACAGAACACCGGGGAGCTGTTTTTT. Protein product: CASSPNRQNTGELFF.

This clonotype was seen at least ten times. The chain uses TRBV5-5 and TRBJ2-7; no clear D gene. This CDR3 has 13 residues. The V end lost 3 bases, the J end lost 4 bases, and 11 bases lay between the germline ends. CDR1 SGHKS and CDR2 YYEKEE come from the germline V gene (reference sequence). CDR3 region: CASSYLSQYEQYF. As DNA, the CDR3 is TGTGCCAGCAGCTACCTTTCCCAGTACGAGCAGTACTTC.

This clonotype has a count of ten or more. The V call is TRBV11-3, the J call TRBJ2-5; TRBD2 agrees at 11 bases. The CDR3 totals 16 residues. V was pared by 5 bases and J by 1 base, with 6 bases of the junction left unmatched. Germline V gene sequence: CDR1 SGHNT, CDR2 YENEEA. The CDR3 DNA follows: TGTGCCAGCAGCCGAAAACTAGCGGGAGTCCAAGAGACCCAGTACTTC. Residues: CASSRKLAGVQETQYF.

This clonotype was seen repeatedly, ten times or more. V usage is TRBV12-3 or TRBV12-4 and J usage is TRBJ1-2; TRBD1 is a possible D gene (6 bases). The CDR3 runs to 15 residues. V was pared by 9 bases and J by 8 bases, with 25 bases between. Here the CDR3 reads CASWDEGGRSQGYTF. The CDR3 DNA reads TGTGCCAGTTGGGACGAAGGGGGAAGATCTCAGGGCTACACCTTC.

This sequence joins TRBV6-1 and TRBJ1-1, with 12 bases matching TRBD1. This CDR3 spans 15 amino acids. The trim removed 5 bases at V and 10 bases at J, leaving 11 bases unmatched. Germline V gene lookup returns CDR1 MNHNS and CDR2 SASEGT. Here the CDR3 reads CASSMQTGTGGSAFF. The CDR3 DNA reads TGTGCCAGCAGTATGCAGACCGGGACAGGGGGCTCAGCTTTCTTT.

The sample holds many counts of this clonotype. The CDR3 nucleotides are TGTGCCTGGAGGGGGACTAGCGGGAGATGGAATGAGCAGTTCTTC. It translates to CAWRGTSGRWNEQFF. The J gene is TRBJ2-1, the V gene TRBV30; 14 bases line up with TRBD2. V gave up 3 bases and J gave up 7 bases; unmatched junction bases: 5. The CDR3 is made up of 15 amino acids. Germline V gives CDR1 GTSNPN, CDR2 SVGIG (reference sequence).

This clonotype was counted a few times. The chain couples TRBV20-1 to TRBJ2-7; D gene ambiguous. The CDR3 is 15 residues long. Germline V gene sequence: CDR1 DFQATT, CDR2 SNEGSKA (reference sequence). V gave up 5 bases and J gave up 3 bases, with 20 bases separating them. The DNA of the CDR3 is TGCAGTGCTCTTGCCCTTGGCGGAGTTCTCTACGAGCAGTACTTC. As protein: CSALALGGVLYEQYF.

The table lists this clonotype with many counts. The chain links TRBV6-1 to TRBJ1-2, with TRBD1 as a possible D gene (5 bases). This CDR3 has 14 residues. The V and J ends lost 6 bases and 4 bases respectively, with 15 bases between them. From germline, CDR1 is MNHNS and CDR2 SASEGT. The CDR3 DNA reads as TGTGCCAGCAGGAACCGGGGCGGACTCTATGGCTACACCTTC. Translation gives CASRNRGGLYGYTF.

This clonotype was observed many times. The rearrangement uses TRBV11-2 and TRBJ2-1, with a possible D match to TRBD2 (6 bases). Germline CDR1 reads SGHAT; CDR2 reads FQNNGV. V lost 2 bases and J 3 bases, leaving 17 bases between the germline ends. The CDR3 totals 17 residues. In DNA, the CDR3 is TGTGCCAGCAGCTTATACGGGAGTACGGCAAACTACAATGAGCAGTTCTTC. Translating it yields CASSLYGSTANYNEQFF.

V usage is TRBV6-1 and J usage is TRBJ1-2; 10 bases are shared with TRBD1. J lost 2 bases, V lost 6 bases, and 9 bases had no gene match. Germline V gene lookup returns CDR1 MNHNS and CDR2 SASEGT. The CDR3 totals 16 residues. CDR3 nucleotide sequence: TGTGCCAGCAGCGCCGGGACAGGGGTATCGAACTATGGCTACACCTTC. It yields the protein CASSAGTGVSNYGYTF.

This clonotype was counted at least ten times. V usage is TRBV11-2 and J usage is TRBJ2-7, with D perhaps TRBD1 or TRBD2 (7 bases each). Germline V gene sequence: CDR1 SGHAT, CDR2 FQNNGV. Trimming left V 5 bases short and J 4 bases short, with 18 bases between. The CDR3 consists of 15 residues. CDR3 loop: CASSLQQGRGYEQYF. The DNA for the CDR3 is TGTGCCAGCAGCCTTCAACAGGGGAGGGGGTACGAGCAGTACTTC.

The chain recombines TRBV12-3 or TRBV12-4 with TRBJ2-7, with TRBD1 matching 10 bases. The CDR3 totals 17 residues. V shed 1 base and J 3 bases; nucleotides not matched to a gene: 9. CDR3 loop: CASSLVGATGGHYEQYF. CDR3 nucleotides: TGTGCCAGCAGTTTAGTGGGGGCGACAGGGGGCCACTACGAGCAGTACTTC.

The chain is built from TRBV28 and TRBJ1-2, with D unclear. Deletions cut 5 bases from V and 4 bases from J, with 14 bases between. The CDR3 extends over 14 amino acids. Germline CDR1 reads MDHEN; CDR2 reads SYDVKM. The CDR3 loop reads CASSAVSEGYGYTF. The CDR3 nucleotides are TGTGCCAGCAGTGCCGTGTCTGAGGGCTATGGCTACACCTTC.